This note documents a single T cell receptor (beta chain) sequence. Its specificity is unknown. This entry is derived from a study of T cell responses to AZD1222 COVID-19 vaccine. Data came from immunoSEQ multiplex PCR; TCRdb stores just in-frame clones and leaves some out. This table has some 180,000 clones, about 93% appearing once. Findings and caveats of the study: Repertoires were collected only later (after the peak T cell response had occurred). Clonal diversity was possibly underestimated, and the donors were mostly white British, with more females.

V lost 0 bases, J lost 5 bases, and 9 bases lay in between. CDR3 length equals 14 residues. From germline, CDR1 is SGHKS and CDR2 YYEKEE (reference sequence). The source material was peripheral blood, sampled 28 days after the second AZD1222 dose. This rearrangement joins TRBV5-5 to TRBJ2-1, with D possibly TRBD1 on 5 matching bases. This sequence originates from an adult who received the AZD1222 COVID-19 vaccine. The CDR3 DNA reads TGTGCCAGCAGCTTGGCGCAGGGCCACAATGAGCAGTTCTTC. The encoded protein is CASSLAQGHNEQFF.